These T cell receptor beta chains were read from a single sample in a study of immune cell composition in non-small cell lung cancer. The repertoire was sequenced with immunoSEQ multiplex PCR; TCRdb's copy has only in-frame clones and lacks some. The sample has about 7,500 clones, roughly 68% seen once. Sequenced: lung tumor tissue. These receptors all come from a human donor with non-small cell lung cancer. CDR3s leave out the opening cysteine and the closing phenylalanine or tryptophan. The order of the fields is J gene, V gene, CDR3 protein.

>TRBJ2-3|TRBV5-1
ASSPGQGTDTQY
>TRBJ1-2|TRBV5-1
ASSFETGVGGYT
>TRBJ1-2|TRBV5-6
ASRDGTGGWGDYGYT
>TRBJ2-1|TRBV20-1
SASTYNEQF
>TRBJ1-4|TRBV9
ASSRLEGAVDEKLF
>TRBJ1-2|TRBV19
ATRSGGFGYT
>TRBJ1-4|TRBV6-6
ASSPMGTGNEKLF
>TRBJ2-1|TRBV5-1
ASSPGFGPDEQF
>TRBJ2-3|TRBV7-3
ASSPSGLTQY
>TRBJ2-5|TRBV11-2
ASSLAGGTQETQY
>TRBJ1-1|TRBV19
ASSITRNTEAF
>TRBJ1-5|TRBV27
ASSSYSVLQGNSGQPQH
>TRBJ2-3|TRBV5-1
ASSLTGRTDTQY
>TRBJ1-2|TRBV7-9
ASSFGGDRSNYGYT
>TRBJ1-4|TRBV7-9
ASSFRTGQEKLF
>TRBJ2-6|TRBV2
ASSRQGFGANVLT
>TRBJ2-7|TRBV5-4
ASSFLSRSDEQY
>TRBJ1-1|TRBV19
ASITFGTGGTEAF
>TRBJ2-7|TRBV11-2
AISGDRPYEQY
>TRBJ2-4|TRBV9
ASSVSGRAEGNIQY
>TRBJ2-3|TRBV6-1
ASSEAMWGSTSTDTQY
>TRBJ2-1|TRBV19
ASTPTSGGDSYNEQF
>TRBJ2-7|TRBV4-1
ASSQDPSPSYEQY
>TRBJ2-5|TRBV4-1
ASSQLIGGGSGTQY
>TRBJ2-3|TRBV30
AWSDGGGRDTQY
>TRBJ1-4|TRBV13
ASSLGGREEEKLF
>TRBJ2-6|TRBV5-1
ASSLDSPSGANVLT
>TRBJ2-5|TRBV29-1
SVETAGKETQY
>TRBJ2-1|TRBV28
ASSLPAGAYNEQF
>TRBJ2-7|TRBV18
ASSKAAQTYEQY
>TRBJ1-4|TRBV10-3
AISEGQGEKLF
>TRBJ1-5|TRBV19
ASSPSTGPQPQH
>TRBJ1-2|TRBV28
ATITGANYGYT
>TRBJ2-5|TRBV5-1
ASSPGSGRETQY